This TCR beta chain was retrieved from a study of T-cell reconstitution after alpha-beta-depleted transplantation in children. Findings and limits, study-wide: By about two months after transplant, alpha-beta T cells reportedly arose from several hundred graft clones that had expanded. A year post-transplant, T-cell counts and diversity derived mostly from newly produced T cells.

The sample holds many counts of this clonotype. Its antigen remains unidentified. Unique molecular identifiers featured in how the TCRbeta library was prepared. TCRdb re-called the PCR reads through MiXCR, storing one row per CDR3 protein. The table lists some 300,000 distinct CDR3 sequences, 9.5% to 13% of them singletons. V was cut by 4 bases and J by 2 bases, with 12 bases left in between. This CDR3 contains 14 residues. The germline gives CDR1 SGHTA, CDR2 FQGNSA. This clonotype was obtained from a boy in the first two years of life with acute myeloid leukemia, due to receive a stem cell transplant. The chain uses TRBV7-2 and TRBJ2-7; D might be TRBD1 (5 bases). The starting material was PBMCs, obtained before TCRalphabeta/CD19-depleted stem cell transplant. CDR3 protein: CASSSRTGTYEQYF. DNA for the CDR3: TGTGCCAGCAGCTCCCGAACAGGTACCTACGAGCAGTACTTC.